Listed below are T cell receptor beta chains from one sample, sequenced in a study of PD-L1 blockade in urothelial cancer. Assay used: immunoSEQ multiplex PCR; TCRdb lists only in-frame clones, some missing. This table holds 60,000 or so clones, about 80% found once. The sample consisted of PBMCs, taken around atezolizumab (anti-PD-L1) treatment. Receptor source: a man in his 70s with urothelial cancer. Both conserved end residues are part of each CDR3.

v_call,j_call,cdr3_aa
TRBV18,TRBJ2-1,CASYRDNNNEQFF
TRBV27,TRBJ2-1,CASSPGLGSSYNEQFF
TRBV5-1,TRBJ2-5,CASSEDRAVETQYF
TRBV2,TRBJ2-7,CASSLAAQSSYEQYF
TRBV19,TRBJ2-1,CASTELAGGYNEQFF
TRBV11-3,TRBJ1-1,CASSYDRGTEAFF
TRBV20-1,TRBJ2-5,CSALTGETQYF
TRBV7-3,TRBJ2-1,CASSLQSGRGDEQFF
TRBV5-1,TRBJ1-1,CASSLALGSGNTEAFF
TRBV11-3,TRBJ2-1,CASSLAGRGRSDEQFF
TRBV7-9,TRBJ2-1,CASSPSTSVDNEQFF
TRBV7-6,TRBJ2-2,CASSLALGQGTTGELFF
TRBV7-9,TRBJ1-3,CASSLDSNSGNTIYF
TRBV28,TRBJ2-7,CASTSWTGPTEQYF
TRBV5-5,TRBJ1-2,CASSSSAAGGYGYTF
TRBV5-1,TRBJ2-1,CASSPQTSGGYNEQFF
TRBV2,TRBJ2-3,CASRTGLAGGTDTQYF
TRBV5-1,TRBJ2-2,CASRRVEAATGELFF
TRBV11-2,TRBJ2-1,CASRFIGGSYNEQFF
TRBV4-1,TRBJ2-2,CASSQDGTGGPNTGELFF
TRBV7-9,TRBJ2-6,CASSPGQGLSSGANVLTF
TRBV14,TRBJ2-7,CASSLGLAGQYEQYF
TRBV7-9,TRBJ1-2,CASSPLGQGASRGGYTF
TRBV10-1,TRBJ2-5,CASRREVQETQYF
TRBV6-4,TRBJ2-7,CASSDSCLAVESYEQYF
TRBV14,TRBJ1-1,CASSQYLNTEAFF
TRBV5-6,TRBJ2-7,CASSLGEYEQYF
TRBV19,TRBJ1-5,CASSWGQNQPQHF
TRBV5-6,TRBJ1-1,CASSETGGPVNTEAFF
TRBV5-1,TRBJ1-4,CASSAGTPEKLFF
TRBV5-6,TRBJ2-7,CASSLGTGPYEQYF
TRBV5-6,TRBJ2-2,CASSPDPRDTYTGELFF
TRBV27,TRBJ1-4,CASSFGTGIENNEKLFF
TRBV7-9,TRBJ1-2,CASSLNGATGYTF
TRBV5-1,TRBJ2-7,CASSLSSSYEQYF
TRBV29-1,TRBJ2-1,CSVQWDNNEQFF
TRBV18,TRBJ2-3,CASSPTSGIIDTQYF
TRBV28,TRBJ2-7,CASSFRPPWTSGRAHEQYF
TRBV29-1,TRBJ1-6,CSVGTSGGPLHF
TRBV5-1,TRBJ2-7,CASSLEQTPYEQYF
TRBV19,TRBJ1-2,CASAAGEANYGYTF
TRBV6-4,TRBJ1-1,CASRLTGLGVNTEAFF
TRBV9,TRBJ2-2,CASSVQTNTGELFF
TRBV5-1,TRBJ2-6,CASSFALGSGANVLTF
TRBV5-1,TRBJ1-4,CASKTGVVNEKLFF
TRBV2,TRBJ2-7,CASSEGRVYEQYF
TRBV21-1,TRBJ2-3,CASRSPDTQYF
TRBV18,TRBJ2-7,CASSSSEGDNEQYF
TRBV4-1,TRBJ1-1,CASSQDIRVAEAFF